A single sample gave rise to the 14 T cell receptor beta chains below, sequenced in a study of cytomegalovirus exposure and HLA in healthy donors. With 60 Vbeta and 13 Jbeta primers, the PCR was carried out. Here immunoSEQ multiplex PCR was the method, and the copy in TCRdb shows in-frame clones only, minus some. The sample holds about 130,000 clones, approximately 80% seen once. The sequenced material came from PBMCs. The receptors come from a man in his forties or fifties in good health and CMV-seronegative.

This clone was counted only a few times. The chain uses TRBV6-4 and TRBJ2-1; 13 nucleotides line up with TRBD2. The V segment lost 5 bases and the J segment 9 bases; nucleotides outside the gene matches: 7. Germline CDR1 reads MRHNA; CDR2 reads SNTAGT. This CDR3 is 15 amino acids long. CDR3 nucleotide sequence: TGTGCCAGCAGTCCTACTAGCGGGGGGGCCGGTGAGCAGTTCTTC. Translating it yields CASSPTSGGAGEQFF.

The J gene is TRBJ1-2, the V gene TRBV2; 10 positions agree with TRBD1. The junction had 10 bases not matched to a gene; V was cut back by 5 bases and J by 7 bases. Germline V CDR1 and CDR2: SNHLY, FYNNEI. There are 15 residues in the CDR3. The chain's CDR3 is CASSTGQGDGSGYTF. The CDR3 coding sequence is TGTGCCAGCAGTACAGGACAGGGGGATGGCTCTGGCTACACCTTC.

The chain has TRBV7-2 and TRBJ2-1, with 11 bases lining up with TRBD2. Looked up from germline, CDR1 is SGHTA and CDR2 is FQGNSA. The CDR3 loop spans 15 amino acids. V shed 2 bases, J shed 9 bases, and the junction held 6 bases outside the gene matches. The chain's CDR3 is CASSLMLAGGTEQFF. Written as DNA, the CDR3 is TGTGCCAGCAGCTTAATGCTAGCGGGGGGAACTGAGCAGTTCTTC.

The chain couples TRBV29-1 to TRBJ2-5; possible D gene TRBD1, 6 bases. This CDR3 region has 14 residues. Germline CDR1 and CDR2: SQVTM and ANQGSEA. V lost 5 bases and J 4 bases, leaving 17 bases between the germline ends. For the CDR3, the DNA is TGCAGCGTTTCTAAGGGGACATCCCGAGAGACCCAGTACTTC. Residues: CSVSKGTSRETQYF.

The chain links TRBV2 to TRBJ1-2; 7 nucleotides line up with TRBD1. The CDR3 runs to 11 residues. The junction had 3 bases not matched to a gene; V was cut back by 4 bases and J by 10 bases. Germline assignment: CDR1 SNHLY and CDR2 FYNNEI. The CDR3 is CASSAQGLYTF. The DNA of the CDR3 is TGTGCCAGCAGTGCACAGGGGCTCTACACCTTC. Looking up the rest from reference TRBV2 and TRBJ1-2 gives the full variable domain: EPEVTQTPSHQVTQMGQEVILRCVPISNHLYFYWYRQILGQKVEFLVSFYNNEISEKSEIFDDQFSVERPDGSNFTLKIRSTKLEDSAMYFCASSAQGLYTFGSGTRLTVV.

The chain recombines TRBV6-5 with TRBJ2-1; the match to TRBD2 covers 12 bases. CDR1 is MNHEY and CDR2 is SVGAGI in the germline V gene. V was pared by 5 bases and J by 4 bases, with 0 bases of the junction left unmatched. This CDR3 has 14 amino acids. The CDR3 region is CASSGLAGYNEQFF. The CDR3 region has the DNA TGTGCCAGCAGTGGACTAGCGGGGTACAATGAGCAGTTCTTC.

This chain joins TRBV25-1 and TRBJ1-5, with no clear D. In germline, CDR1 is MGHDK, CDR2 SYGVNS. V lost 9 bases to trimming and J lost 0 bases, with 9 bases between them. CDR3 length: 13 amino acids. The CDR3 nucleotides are TGTGCCAGTGCGGGTAGTAGCAATCAGCCCCAGCATTTT. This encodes CASAGSSNQPQHF.

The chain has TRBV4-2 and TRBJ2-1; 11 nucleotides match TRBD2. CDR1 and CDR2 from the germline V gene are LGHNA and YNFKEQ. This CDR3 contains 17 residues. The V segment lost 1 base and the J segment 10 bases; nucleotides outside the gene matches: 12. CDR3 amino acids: CASSQADYSGGAEEQFF. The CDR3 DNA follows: TGTGCCAGCAGCCAAGCCGACTATAGCGGGGGGGCCGAGGAGCAGTTCTTC.

CDR3 sequence reads: CASSGQGLRNIQYF. CDR3 sequence (DNA): TGTGCCAGCAGTGGACAGGGGTTAAGAAACATTCAGTACTTC. The chain carries TRBV27 and TRBJ2-4; 9 nucleotides align to TRBD1. Germline CDR1 MNHEY, CDR2 SMNVEV (reference sequence). The V and J ends lost 5 bases and 6 bases, in that order; junction bases with no gene match: 5. The CDR3 has 14 amino acids.

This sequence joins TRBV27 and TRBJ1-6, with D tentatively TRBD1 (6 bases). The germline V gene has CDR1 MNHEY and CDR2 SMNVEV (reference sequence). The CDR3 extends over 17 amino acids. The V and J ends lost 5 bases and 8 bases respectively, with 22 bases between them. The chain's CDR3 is CASSNTVPTGVDSPLHF. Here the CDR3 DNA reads TGTGCCAGCAGTAACACCGTCCCGACAGGTGTTGATTCACCCCTCCACTTT.

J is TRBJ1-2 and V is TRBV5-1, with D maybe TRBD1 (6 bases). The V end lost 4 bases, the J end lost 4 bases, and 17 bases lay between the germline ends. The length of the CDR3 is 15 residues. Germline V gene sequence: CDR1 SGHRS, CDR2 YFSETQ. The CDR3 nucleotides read TGCGCCAGCAGCCCAGAGGGGGGGTTCGGCTATGGCTACACCTTC. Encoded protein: CASSPEGGFGYGYTF.

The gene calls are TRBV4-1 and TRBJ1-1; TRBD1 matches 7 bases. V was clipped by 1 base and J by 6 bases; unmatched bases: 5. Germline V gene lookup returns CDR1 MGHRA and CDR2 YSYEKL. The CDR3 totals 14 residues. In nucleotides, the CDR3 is TGCGCCAGCAGCCAAGCTGACAGGGTCGCTGAAGCTTTCTTT. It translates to CASSQADRVAEAFF.

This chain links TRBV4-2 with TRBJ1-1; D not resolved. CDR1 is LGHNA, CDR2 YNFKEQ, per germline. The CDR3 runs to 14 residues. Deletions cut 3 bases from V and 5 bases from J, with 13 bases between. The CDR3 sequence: CASSQADPWTEAFF. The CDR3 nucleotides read TGTGCCAGCAGCCAGGCCGATCCATGGACTGAAGCTTTCTTT.

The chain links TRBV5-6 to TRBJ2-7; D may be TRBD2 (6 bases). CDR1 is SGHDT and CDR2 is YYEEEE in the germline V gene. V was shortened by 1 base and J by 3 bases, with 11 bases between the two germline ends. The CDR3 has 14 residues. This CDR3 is CASSLWGVGYEQYF. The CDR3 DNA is TGTGCCAGCAGCTTGTGGGGGGTGGGCTACGAGCAGTACTTC.